The 22 T cell receptor beta chains listed next were all sequenced from one sample in a study of OX40 agonist ivuxolimab in advanced cancers. Sequencing was performed with immunoSEQ multiplex PCR; in TCRdb, only in-frame clones are kept and a portion is missing. This sample has 55,000 to 75,000 clones, with about 85% found just once. The sequencing here drew on CD4+ or CD8+ T cells sorted from blood, taken in a trial of the OX40 agonist ivuxolimab. The receptors derive from an adult with an advanced solid tumor such as melanoma, head and neck, liver or kidney cancer.

This clone has a single count. CDR3 region: CASSYSPTGVYMGYTF. Written as DNA, the CDR3 is TGTGCCAGCAGTTACTCCCCCACAGGGGTTTATATGGGCTACACCTTC. The genes are TRBV6-5 and TRBJ1-2, with 7 bases identical to TRBD1. J gave up 8 bases and V 0 bases, and 12 bases lay outside the gene matches. The germline V gene encodes CDR1 MNHEY and CDR2 SVGAGI. The CDR3 covers 16 residues.

The J gene is TRBJ2-5, the V gene TRBV16; 11 nucleotides match TRBD1. Per germline, CDR1 KGHSY and CDR2 FQNENV. J was trimmed by 2 bases and V by 4 bases; bases with no gene match: 3. The CDR3 is 15 residues long. The CDR3 is CASSPGTGGQETQYF. The DNA for the CDR3 is TGTGCCAGCAGCCCCGGGACAGGGGGACAAGAGACCCAGTACTTC.

The V and J genes are TRBV6-5 and TRBJ2-5, with D unclear. Germline assignment: CDR1 MNHEY and CDR2 SVGAGI. The ends were cut back, 0 bases at V and 13 bases at J, with 9 bases in the middle. The CDR3 spans 11 residues. The CDR3 DNA follows: TGTGCCAGCAGTTACTCGGGGAAGCGGTACTTC. It translates to CASSYSGKRYF.

This clone was detected only once. This rearrangement joins TRBV19 to TRBJ1-5, with TRBD1 matching over 7 bases. Trimming at V came to 1 base and at J to 6 bases, leaving 0 bases not matched to a gene. In germline, CDR1 is LNHDA, CDR2 SQIVND (reference sequence). This CDR3 has 13 amino acids. CDR3 sequence (DNA): TGTGCCAGTAGTATAGGACAGGGTCAGCCCCAGCATTTT. It specifies CASSIGQGQPQHF.

The sample holds one count of this clone. The rearrangement joins TRBV28 to TRBJ2-7; TRBD1 or TRBD2 may be the D gene (6 bases each). From germline, CDR1 is MDHEN and CDR2 SYDVKM. The CDR3 is made up of 16 amino acids. Trimming stripped 5 bases from V and 2 bases from J, with 19 bases between. CDR3 residues: CASSLGTGGAAYEQYF. Written as DNA, the CDR3 is TGTGCCAGCAGTCTAGGAACCGGGGGCGCGGCCTACGAGCAGTACTTC.

The V call is TRBV6-5, the J call TRBJ2-2, with D possibly TRBD2 on 5 matching bases. V was clipped by 4 bases and J by 3 bases, with 12 bases between them. Germline CDR1 MNHEY, CDR2 SVGAGI. The CDR3 is 15 amino acids. The chain's CDR3 is CASSFLVGDTGELFF. CDR3 nucleotides: TGTGCCAGCAGTTTCCTCGTCGGGGACACCGGGGAGCTGTTTTTT.

The table lists this clone with many counts. This chain uses TRBV4-3 with TRBJ1-2; 7 nucleotides align to TRBD1. V lost 5 bases, J lost 8 bases, and 2 bases stayed unmatched. This CDR3 is built from 11 residues. Germline CDR1 LGHNA, CDR2 YSLEER. The CDR3: CASSEQGGYTF. Here the CDR3 DNA reads TGCGCCAGCAGCGAACAGGGGGGCTACACCTTC.

This rearrangement joins TRBV5-7 to TRBJ2-7, with a possible D match to TRBD1 (5 bases). TRBV5-7 falls under the ORF class, with uncertain function. The CDR3 totals 14 residues. Trimming stripped 0 bases from V and 4 bases from J, with 11 bases between. The CDR3: CASSLVPPGYEQYF. CDR3 nucleotide sequence: TGTGCCAGCAGCTTGGTGCCTCCAGGGTACGAGCAGTACTTC.

The V gene is TRBV30, the J gene TRBJ2-5; 10 bases align to TRBD1. This CDR3 comprises 11 residues. After removal of 6 bases from V and 7 bases from J, the junction contained 2 bases not matched to a gene. CDR1 GTSNPN and CDR2 SVGIG come from the germline V gene (reference sequence). CDR3 DNA sequence: TGTGCCTGCCGGGACAGGGGGACCCAGTACTTC. This gives the protein CACRDRGTQYF. Together with reference TRBV30 and TRBJ2-5, the CDR3 gives the full variable domain: SQTIHQWPATLVQPVGSPLSLECTVEGTSNPNLYWYRQAAGRGLQLLFYSVGIGQISSEVPQNLSASRPQDRQFILSSKKLLLSDSGFYLCACRDRGTQYFGPGTRLLVL.

This rearrangement joins TRBV29-1 to TRBJ2-2; 9 nucleotides match TRBD1. The CDR3 totals 16 residues. Germline V gives CDR1 SQVTM, CDR2 ANQGSEA. The J segment lost 1 base and the V segment lost 2 bases, leaving 5 bases of the junction unmatched. The CDR3 reads CSVERVTGGNTGELFF. CDR3 nucleotides: TGCAGCGTTGAACGAGTGACAGGGGGGAACACCGGGGAGCTGTTTTTT.

The chain combines TRBV7-3 with TRBJ2-5, with 8 bases identical to TRBD1. V was pared by 3 bases and J by 1 base, with 4 bases of the junction left unmatched. Germline V gene data show CDR1 as SGHTA and CDR2 as FQGTGA. This CDR3 comprises 15 residues. CDR3 nucleotides: TGTGCCAGCAGCTTCCCGACAGGGGCCCAAGAGACCCAGTACTTC. Translating it yields CASSFPTGAQETQYF. The whole variable domain, remainder taken from reference TRBV7-3 and TRBJ2-5, is GAGVSQTPSNKVTEKGKYVELRCDPISGHTALYWYRQSLGQGPEFLIYFQGTGAADDSGLPNDRFFAVRPEGSVSTLKIQRTERGDSAVYLCASSFPTGAQETQYFGPGTRLLVL.

The chain has TRBV7-2 and TRBJ1-3, with D tentatively TRBD1 (6 bases). Between the trimmed V and J ends, which lost 1 base and 0 bases, there was a span of 16 bases. The CDR3 loop spans 18 amino acids. Germline V lookup: CDR1 SGHTA, CDR2 FQGNSA. As DNA, the CDR3 is TGTGCCAGCAGCTTAGAAGGGGGAGGGACGGACTCTGGAAACACCATATATTTT. Translation gives CASSLEGGGTDSGNTIYF.

This chain joins TRBV10-1 and TRBJ1-4; TRBD1 might be the D (6 bases). The ends were cut back, 4 bases at V and 5 bases at J, with 8 bases in the middle. From germline, CDR1 is WNHNN and CDR2 SYGVQD (reference sequence). This CDR3 comprises 13 residues. The CDR3 region is CASSGGTNEKLFF. CDR3 in DNA: TGCGCCAGCAGTGGTGGGACAAATGAAAAACTGTTTTTT.

The J gene is TRBJ1-1, the V gene TRBV18; D remains ambiguous. The CDR3 runs 17 residues. Germline V CDR1 and CDR2: KGHSH, LQKENI. V was cut by 1 base and J by 5 bases, with 20 bases left in between. The CDR3 is CASSPRNTRGMRTEAFF. The CDR3 DNA reads as TGTGCCAGCTCACCACGTAACACTCGGGGAATGAGGACTGAAGCTTTCTTT.

In this sample, this clone turned up once. The rearrangement links TRBV19 to TRBJ1-2, with D hard to call. Trimming took 8 bases from V and 5 from J, leaving 21 bases between them. The CDR3 sequence is 15 residues long. CDR1 is LNHDA and CDR2 is SQIVND in the germline V gene (reference sequence). The CDR3 is CASRPRGVLSYGYTF. Written as DNA, the CDR3 is TGTGCCAGTCGTCCCCGTGGGGTTCTCTCATATGGCTACACCTTC.

This clone appeared a single time. The genes are TRBV15 and TRBJ2-1, with D possibly being TRBD1 (5 bases). The CDR3 totals 16 residues. CDR1 and CDR2 (germline): LNHNV, YYDKDF (reference sequence). The V gene lost 1 base and the J gene lost 2 bases, with 12 bases spanning the gap. The CDR3 loop reads CATSRGTGDTYNEQFF. In nucleotides, the CDR3 is TGTGCCACCAGCAGAGGAACAGGTGACACCTACAATGAGCAGTTCTTC.

This clone was recorded only once. The chain recombines TRBV4-2 with TRBJ2-2; 8 positions match TRBD2. The CDR3 is made up of 13 amino acids. Trimming cost V 3 bases and J 6 bases; bases outside gene matches: 0. Germline-derived CDR1 and CDR2 are LGHNA and YNFKEQ. The CDR3 protein is CASSHGGAGELFF. The CDR3 DNA follows: TGTGCCAGCAGCCACGGGGGGGCCGGGGAGCTGTTTTTT.

Only a few counts were recorded for this clone. This chain uses TRBV28 with TRBJ2-7; maybe TRBD1 (5 bases). Trimming stripped 6 bases from V and 3 bases from J, with 24 bases between. Germline CDR1 is MDHEN and CDR2 is SYDVKM. The CDR3 extends over 17 amino acids. The DNA of the CDR3 is TGTGCCAGCAGCTCACCGGAAGGACAATCGCTATACTACGAGCAGTACTTC. It yields the protein CASSSPEGQSLYYEQYF.

The V call is TRBV27, the J call TRBJ2-6; the D is unclear. This CDR3 is built from 18 residues. In germline, CDR1 is MNHEY, CDR2 SMNVEV (reference sequence). V was pared by 4 bases and J by 0 bases, with 16 bases between. Here the CDR3 DNA reads TGTGCCAGCAGTTATCGACCCGGAATCCGCTCTGGGGCCAACGTCCTGACTTTC. It codes for CASSYRPGIRSGANVLTF.

The genes are TRBV7-3 and TRBJ2-3; D gene unclear. V was trimmed by 3 bases and J by 0 bases, leaving 1 base between them. CDR1 SGHTA and CDR2 FQGTGA come from the germline V gene. This CDR3 spans 12 amino acids. CDR3 in amino acids: CASSFSTDTQYF. The CDR3 nucleotides read TGTGCCAGCAGCTTTAGCACAGATACGCAGTATTTT. Complete variable domain (other parts from reference TRBV7-3 and TRBJ2-3): GAGVSQTPSNKVTEKGKYVELRCDPISGHTALYWYRQSLGQGPEFLIYFQGTGAADDSGLPNDRFFAVRPEGSVSTLKIQRTERGDSAVYLCASSFSTDTQYFGPGTRLTVL.

This chain links TRBV28 with TRBJ1-2; 9 positions match TRBD1. The CDR3 totals 14 residues. Trimming at V came to 7 bases and at J to 7 bases, leaving 10 bases not matched to a gene. From germline, CDR1 is MDHEN and CDR2 SYDVKM. In DNA, the CDR3 is TGTGCCAGCATTTGGGGGGGGACAGGGACTGGCTACACCTTC. Translating gives CASIWGGTGTGYTF.

The chain joins TRBV6-5 to TRBJ2-1; tentatively, D is TRBD2 (7 bases). Germline V gene sequence: CDR1 MNHEY, CDR2 SVGAGI. Trimming removed 2 bases at V and 3 bases at J, with 11 bases between. The CDR3 is made up of 15 amino acids. CDR3 protein: CASSYEGGDYNEQFF. The CDR3 DNA sequence: TGTGCCAGCAGTTACGAGGGGGGGGACTACAATGAGCAGTTCTTC.